These 7 T cell receptor beta chains came from one sample sequenced in a study of cytotoxic CD8 clonotypes in ibrutinib-treated CLL. Produced via immunoSEQ multiplex PCR; TCRdb's table is partial and in-frame only. Of about 140,000 clones listed, approximately 89% are singletons. The sample here was PBMCs, taken after 12 months of ibrutinib treatment. Source of these receptors: a human donor with chronic lymphocytic leukemia.

The chain has TRBV2 and TRBJ1-4; 7 bases align to TRBD1. The CDR3 loop spans 15 amino acids. The junction had 8 bases not matched to a gene; V was cut back by 7 bases and J by 3 bases. Germline values: CDR1 SNHLY, CDR2 FYNNEI. CDR3 region: CASMGQGDANEKLFF. The CDR3 region has the DNA TGTGCCAGCATGGGGCAGGGGGATGCTAATGAAAAACTGTTTTTT.

The V gene is TRBV7-2, the J gene TRBJ2-7; 7 positions match TRBD2. The CDR3 extends over 16 amino acids. V lost 2 bases to trimming and J lost 3 bases; unmatched junction nucleotides: 10. Germline V gene sequence: CDR1 SGHTA, CDR2 FQGNSA. The CDR3 region has the DNA TGTGCCAGCAGCTTAAACCGAGCTAGCGGAAACTACGAGCAGTACTTC. This gives the protein CASSLNRASGNYEQYF.

The chain joins TRBV7-9 to TRBJ1-1, with TRBD1 matching over 9 bases. The CDR3 contains 14 residues. The V segment lost 4 bases and the J segment 8 bases; nucleotides outside the gene matches: 8. CDR1 is SEHNR and CDR2 is FQNEAQ in the germline V gene (reference sequence). CDR3 region: CASSSTTGGIEAFF. The CDR3, as DNA: TGTGCCAGCAGCTCTACGACAGGGGGGATCGAAGCTTTCTTT.

This clone was seen once. The CDR3 nucleotides read TGCGCCAGCAGCTTATGGCCGGGGGGGAGCCACGAGCAGTACTTC. Translation: CASSLWPGGSHEQYF. The V call is TRBV4-3, the J call TRBJ2-7; 8 bases agree with TRBD2. Germline lookup yields CDR1 LGHNA and CDR2 YSLEER. Germline trimming cut 5 bases from V and 5 bases from J; bases unmatched to any gene: 11. This CDR3 is built from 15 residues.

This clone has a single count. V is TRBV5-1 and J is TRBJ2-1; D uncertain. V was cut by 3 bases and J by 8 bases, with 12 bases left in between. The CDR3 extends over 13 amino acids. The germline gives CDR1 SGHRS, CDR2 YFSETQ. CDR3 residues: CASSSYPEDEQFF. CDR3 in DNA: TGCGCCAGCAGCTCTTATCCGGAAGATGAGCAGTTCTTC.

The chain is built from TRBV10-3 and TRBJ1-3; tentatively, D is TRBD1 (5 bases). Trimming cost V 6 bases and J 7 bases, with 10 bases left between them. The CDR3 contains 12 residues. Per germline, CDR1 ENHRY and CDR2 SYGVKD. Written as DNA, the CDR3 is TGTGCCATCAGGGTCTGGGGGAACACCATATATTTT. This encodes CAIRVWGNTIYF.

The J gene is TRBJ2-7, the V gene TRBV6-6; TRBD1 matches at 8 bases. Losses at the gene ends were 6 bases for V and 7 bases for J; bases not matched to a gene: 8. Germline loops: CDR1 MNHNY, CDR2 SVGAGI (reference sequence). The CDR3 length is 13 residues. CDR3 sequence: CASSPDRVSEQYF. CDR3 sequence (DNA): TGTGCCAGCAGCCCGGACAGGGTTTCGGAGCAGTACTTC.